This T cell receptor beta chain comes out of a study of OX40 agonist ivuxolimab in advanced cancers. Findings and limits, study-wide: Some of the nonresponding patients also showed low levels of normalized T-cell clonal expansion. By week 6 at 0.1 to 3.0 mg/kg, blood CD4+ and CD8+ T cells had expanded clonally. Not determined was the antigen specificity of the expanded peripheral T cells. Among the lowest peripheral clonal expansion occurred in 0.1-3.0 mg/kg partial responders.

The CDR3 contains 11 residues. Trimming took 7 bases from V and 7 from J, leaving 11 bases between them. Per germline, CDR1 SNHLY and CDR2 FYNNEI. As concerns this clone: What it binds is not known.

Using immunoSEQ multiplex PCR, the repertoire was profiled, and TCRdb retains in-frame clones only, with some absent. The sample includes some 17,000 clones, around 86% seen only once; the top ten take 10% to 15%. The TCR originated in an adult with an advanced solid tumor such as melanoma, head and neck, liver or kidney cancer. The source material was CD4+ or CD8+ T cells sorted from blood, sampled in a trial of the OX40 agonist ivuxolimab. J is TRBJ2-7 and V is TRBV2, with TRBD1 as a possible D gene (7 bases). The CDR3 spells CASIQGREQYF. The CDR3 bases are TGTGCCAGCATACAGGGGAGGGAGCAGTACTTC.